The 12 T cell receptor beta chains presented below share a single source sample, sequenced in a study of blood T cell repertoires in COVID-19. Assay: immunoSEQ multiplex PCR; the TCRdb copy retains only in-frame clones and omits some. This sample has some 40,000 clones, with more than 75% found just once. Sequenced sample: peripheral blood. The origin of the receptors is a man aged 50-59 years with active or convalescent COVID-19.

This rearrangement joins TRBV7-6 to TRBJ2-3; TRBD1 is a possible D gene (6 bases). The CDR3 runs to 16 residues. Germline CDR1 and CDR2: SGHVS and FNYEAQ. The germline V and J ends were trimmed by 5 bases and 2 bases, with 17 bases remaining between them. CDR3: CASSGRDQGLTDTQYF. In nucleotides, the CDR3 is TGTGCCAGCAGCGGCAGGGATCAGGGGCTCACAGATACGCAGTATTTT.

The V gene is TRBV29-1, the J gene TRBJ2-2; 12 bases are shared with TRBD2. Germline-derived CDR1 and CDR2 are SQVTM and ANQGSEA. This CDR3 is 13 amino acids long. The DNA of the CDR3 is TGCAGTGCTTCTAGCGGGGGGGCCGGGGAGCTGTTTTTT. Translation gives CSASSGGAGELFF.

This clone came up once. The CDR3 coding sequence is TGTGCCAGTAACCCCGGGACAGAACGAAATGAGCAGTTCTTC. Protein sequence: CASNPGTERNEQFF. The rearrangement joins TRBV19 to TRBJ2-1; 7 bases align to TRBD1. V gave up 7 bases and J gave up 7 bases; unmatched junction bases: 10. Germline V lookup: CDR1 LNHDA, CDR2 SQIVND (reference sequence). This CDR3 has 14 residues.

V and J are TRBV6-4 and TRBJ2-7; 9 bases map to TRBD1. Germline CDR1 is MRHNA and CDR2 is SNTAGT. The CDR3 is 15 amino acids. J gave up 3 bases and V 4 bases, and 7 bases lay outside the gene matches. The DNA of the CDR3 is TGTGCCAGCAGTGGCAGGGGGGGACAGGGCTACGAGCAGTACTTC. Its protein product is CASSGRGGQGYEQYF.

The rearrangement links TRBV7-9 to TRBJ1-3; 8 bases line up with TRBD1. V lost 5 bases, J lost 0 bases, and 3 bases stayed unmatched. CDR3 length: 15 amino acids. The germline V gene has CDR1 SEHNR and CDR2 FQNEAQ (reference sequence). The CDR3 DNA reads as TGTGCCAGCAGCCCGACAGGGGACTCTGGAAACACCATATATTTT. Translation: CASSPTGDSGNTIYF.

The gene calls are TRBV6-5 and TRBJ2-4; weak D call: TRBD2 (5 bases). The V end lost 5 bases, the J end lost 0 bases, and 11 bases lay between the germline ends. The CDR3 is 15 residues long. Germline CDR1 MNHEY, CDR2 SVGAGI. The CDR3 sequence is CASSKPGLAKNIQYF. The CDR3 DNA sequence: TGTGCCAGCAGTAAACCGGGATTAGCCAAAAACATTCAGTACTTC.

The chain's CDR3 is CASSLFGTGDWAGELFF. In nucleotides, the CDR3 is TGTGCCAGCAGCTTATTTGGGACAGGGGATTGGGCCGGGGAGCTGTTTTTT. The chain recombines TRBV7-6 with TRBJ2-2; 10 positions match TRBD1. Unmatched junction bases numbered 9, after V lost 2 bases and J lost 6 bases. Germline V gives CDR1 SGHVS, CDR2 FNYEAQ. The CDR3 is made up of 17 amino acids. Full variable domain (outside the CDR3, taken from reference TRBV7-6 and TRBJ2-2): GAGVSQSPRYKVTKRGQDVALRCDPISGHVSLYWYRQALGQGPEFLTYFNYEAQQDKSGLPNDRFSAERPEGSISTLTIQRTEQRDSAMYRCASSLFGTGDWAGELFFGEGSRLTVL.

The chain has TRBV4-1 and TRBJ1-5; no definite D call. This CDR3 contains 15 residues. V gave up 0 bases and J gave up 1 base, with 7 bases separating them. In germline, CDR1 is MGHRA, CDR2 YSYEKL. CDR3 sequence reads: CASSQDSASNQPQHF. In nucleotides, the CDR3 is TGCGCCAGCAGCCAAGATTCAGCGAGCAATCAGCCCCAGCATTTT.

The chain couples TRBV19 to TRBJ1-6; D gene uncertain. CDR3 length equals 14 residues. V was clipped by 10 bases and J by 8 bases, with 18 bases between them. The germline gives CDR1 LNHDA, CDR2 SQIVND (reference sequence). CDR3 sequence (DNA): TGTGCCACCCGGCGGAGCCAAGGTGATTCACCCCTCCACTTT. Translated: CATRRSQGDSPLHF.

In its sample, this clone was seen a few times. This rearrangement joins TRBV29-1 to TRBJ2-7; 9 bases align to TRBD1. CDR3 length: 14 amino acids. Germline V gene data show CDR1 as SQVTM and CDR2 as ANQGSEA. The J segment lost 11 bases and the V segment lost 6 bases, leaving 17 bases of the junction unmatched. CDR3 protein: CSVIILEDRGFEYF. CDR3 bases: TGCAGCGTCATTATACTAGAGGACAGGGGATTCGAGTACTTC.

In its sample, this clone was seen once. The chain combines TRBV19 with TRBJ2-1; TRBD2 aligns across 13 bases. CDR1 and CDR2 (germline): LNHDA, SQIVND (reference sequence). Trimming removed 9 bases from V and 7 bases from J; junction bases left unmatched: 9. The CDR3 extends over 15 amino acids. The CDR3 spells CASRLPGLAGNEQFF. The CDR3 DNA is TGTGCCAGCCGCCTCCCGGGACTAGCGGGGAATGAGCAGTTCTTC.

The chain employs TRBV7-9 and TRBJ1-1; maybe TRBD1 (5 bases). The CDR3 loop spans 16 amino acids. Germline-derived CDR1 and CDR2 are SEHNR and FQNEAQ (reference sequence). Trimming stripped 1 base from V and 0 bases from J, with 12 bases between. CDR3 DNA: TGTGCCAGCAGCTTAGGGGGGGATCTAATGAACACTGAAGCTTTCTTT. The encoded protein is CASSLGGDLMNTEAFF.